Each of the 30 T cell receptor beta chains below was sequenced from the same sample in a study of blood T cell dynamics during melanoma immunotherapy. The data were produced by immunoSEQ multiplex PCR, yet TCRdb's version contains in-frame clones alone and is incomplete. The profile covers some 5,900 clones, with roughly 85% appearing a single time and around 1.9% taken by the ten largest. Time point reported: pre-treatment baseline. Sequenced here: blood, sampled from a patient treated with checkpoint blockade. The source of these receptors is a human donor with melanoma.

This CDR3 is CASSEASGGSQPQHF. Written as DNA, the CDR3 is TGCGCCAGCAGTGAGGCGTCAGGGGGCTCTCAGCCCCAGCATTTT. This chain uses TRBV10-2 with TRBJ1-5; TRBD1 aligns across 8 bases. The CDR3 length is 15 residues. V trimming: 2 bases; J trimming: 6 bases; junction bases outside the gene matches: 6. Looked up from germline, CDR1 is WSHSY and CDR2 is SAAADI.

The V gene is TRBV6-4, the J gene TRBJ2-3; 10 bases align to TRBD1. After removal of 5 bases from V and 2 bases from J, the junction contained 4 bases not matched to a gene. The CDR3 extends over 15 amino acids. In germline, CDR1 is MRHNA, CDR2 SNTAGT. CDR3 amino acids: CASSTGTGDTDTQYF. Written as DNA, the CDR3 is TGTGCCAGCAGTACCGGGACAGGGGACACAGATACGCAGTATTTT.

The chain carries TRBV5-6 and TRBJ1-6; no definite D call. This CDR3 spans 14 amino acids. Trimming took 0 bases from V and 7 from J, leaving 8 bases between them. Germline values: CDR1 SGHDT, CDR2 YYEEEE. In DNA, the CDR3 is TGTGCCAGCAGCTTGGGGCAGTTAAATTCACCCCTCCACTTT. It translates to CASSLGQLNSPLHF.

The V call is TRBV19, the J call TRBJ1-2; D remains unclear. Between the trimmed V and J ends, which lost 7 bases and 4 bases, there was a span of 19 bases. The CDR3 extends over 15 amino acids. CDR1 and CDR2 from the germline V gene are LNHDA and SQIVND (reference sequence). The CDR3 loop reads CASKLPRRGSYGYTF. The CDR3 DNA follows: TGTGCCAGTAAACTCCCCCGACGCGGCAGCTATGGCTACACCTTC.

The gene calls are TRBV5-6 and TRBJ1-5; 9 nucleotides agree with TRBD1. The CDR3 has 16 amino acids. The germline V gene encodes CDR1 SGHDT and CDR2 YYEEEE. Trimming at V came to 0 bases and at J to 1 base, leaving 2 bases not matched to a gene. Here the CDR3 reads CASSLGTGVSNQPQHF. The CDR3 DNA sequence: TGTGCCAGCAGCTTGGGGACAGGGGTCAGCAATCAGCCCCAGCATTTT.

The chain employs TRBV28 and TRBJ1-3; D may be TRBD1 (6 bases). Looked up from germline, CDR1 is MDHEN and CDR2 is SYDVKM. The CDR3 runs to 15 residues. Trimming stripped 5 bases from V and 2 bases from J, with 13 bases between. In nucleotides, the CDR3 is TGTGCCAGCAGTGGGGACACCGACCCTGGAAACACCATATATTTT. Translated, it gives CASSGDTDPGNTIYF.

The rearrangement uses TRBV19 and TRBJ1-5; D is uncertain. Germline V gene data show CDR1 as LNHDA and CDR2 as SQIVND (reference sequence). The CDR3 is made up of 16 amino acids. Trimming shortened V by 5 bases and J by 4 bases, and 18 bases separated the two germline ends. CDR3 in amino acids: CASSLNRGVANQPQHF. The CDR3 nucleotides read TGTGCCAGTAGTTTGAACCGTGGGGTAGCAAATCAGCCCCAGCATTTT.

The rearrangement uses TRBV4-1 and TRBJ2-3; a possible D gene is TRBD2 (7 bases). V dropped 4 bases and J dropped 1 base, with 15 bases sitting between them. CDR3 length: 16 residues. Germline values: CDR1 MGHRA, CDR2 YSYEKL. CDR3 loop: CASSLLGGVGTDTQYF. As DNA, the CDR3 is TGCGCCAGCAGCCTTCTAGGGGGGGTTGGCACAGATACGCAGTATTTT.

The genes are TRBV11-2 and TRBJ2-7; TRBD1 matches at 8 bases. Germline CDR1 is SGHAT and CDR2 is FQNNGV. V lost 0 bases to trimming and J lost 0 bases; unmatched junction nucleotides: 7. The CDR3 consists of 17 residues. The CDR3 loop is CASSLDLTGDVSYEQYF. The CDR3 region has the DNA TGTGCCAGCAGCTTAGATTTGACAGGGGACGTCTCCTACGAGCAGTACTTC. Full variable domain (remainder filled in from reference TRBV11-2 and TRBJ2-7): EAGVAQSPRYKIIEKRQSVAFWCNPISGHATLYWYQQILGQGPKLLIQFQNNGVVDDSQLPKDRFSAERLKGVDSTLKIQPAKLEDSAVYLCASSLDLTGDVSYEQYFGPGTRLTVT.

The chain joins TRBV7-5 to TRBJ1-5. TRBV7-5 is a pseudogene segment. CDR3 length: 17 amino acids. For the CDR3, the DNA is TGTGCCAGAAGCTTAAAGTTCGCGGGGGCGCGAAATCAGCCCCAGCATTTT. It translates to CARSLKFAGARNQPQHF.

Points on this clone: Germline is not matched at one junction end, which may reflect a read error. This chain uses TRBV5-8 with TRBJ2-7, with 10 bases fitting TRBD1. Germline CDR1 SGHTS, CDR2 YDEGEE. The CDR3 runs 16 residues. CDR3 bases: TGTGCCAGCAGCCCCCGGGTGACAGGGGGCTCCAACGAGCAGTACTTC. It yields the protein CASSPRVTGGSNEQYF.

The chain combines TRBV27 with TRBJ2-7; 7 bases match TRBD1. The CDR3 consists of 14 residues. Germline trimming cut 6 bases from V and 2 bases from J; bases unmatched to any gene: 7. Germline V gene data show CDR1 as MNHEY and CDR2 as SMNVEV (reference sequence). CDR3 region: CASSLYRGPYEQYF. The CDR3 DNA is TGTGCCAGCAGCCTTTACAGGGGACCCTACGAGCAGTACTTC.

The rearrangement uses TRBV4-3 and TRBJ1-1; no firm D call. The CDR3 runs to 15 residues. The V end was cut by 0 bases, the J end by 4 bases, with 12 bases between. In germline, CDR1 is LGHNA, CDR2 YSLEER. The CDR3 nucleotides read TGCGCCAGCAGCCAAGATCTTTCGTCGGGCACTGAAGCTTTCTTT. Translation gives CASSQDLSSGTEAFF.

This clone was counted only a few times. The chain couples TRBV5-8 to TRBJ1-4; D is unresolved. Germline assignment: CDR1 SGHTS and CDR2 YDEGEE. CDR3 length equals 13 residues. Trimming took 1 base from V and 6 from J, leaving 7 bases between them. CDR3 nucleotide sequence: TGTGCCAGCAGCTTGTTTACTGATGAAAAACTGTTTTTT. This sequence encodes CASSLFTDEKLFF.

This clone was observed once. This rearrangement joins TRBV5-1 to TRBJ2-2; a weak D match, TRBD1 (6 bases). Germline V gene lookup returns CDR1 SGHRS and CDR2 YFSETQ. V was trimmed by 5 bases and J by 5 bases, leaving 13 bases between them. The CDR3 extends over 14 amino acids. CDR3 loop: CASRSGVETGELFF. The CDR3 nucleotides are TGCGCCAGCAGATCAGGGGTGGAGACCGGGGAGCTGTTTTTT.

J is TRBJ1-4 and V is TRBV4-3; possibly TRBD1 for D (6 bases). This CDR3 is 15 amino acids long. The V gene's germline CDR1 is LGHNA and CDR2 YSLEER. V was pared by 0 bases and J by 4 bases, with 9 bases between. This CDR3 is CASSQDPRGNEKLFF. DNA for the CDR3: TGCGCCAGCAGCCAAGATCCCAGGGGTAATGAAAAACTGTTTTTT.

This chain links TRBV19 with TRBJ2-3, with TRBD2 matching 11 bases. The CDR3 has 15 amino acids. The germline V gene has CDR1 LNHDA and CDR2 SQIVND (reference sequence). Unmatched junction bases numbered 4, after V lost 6 bases and J lost 2 bases. The CDR3 protein is CASSPGLAATDTQYF. The CDR3 region has the DNA TGTGCCAGTAGCCCGGGACTAGCGGCCACAGATACGCAGTATTTT.

V gene TRBV7-2 combines with J gene TRBJ1-2; D unresolved. The V gene's germline CDR1 is SGHTA and CDR2 FQGNSA. This CDR3 spans 15 amino acids. The V and J ends lost 5 bases and 4 bases respectively, with 17 bases between them. This CDR3 is CASSLPGRFGYGYTF. CDR3 bases: TGTGCCAGCAGCCTACCCGGGCGCTTTGGCTATGGCTACACCTTC.

CDR3 protein: CASSDLDNYGYTF. CDR3 DNA: TGTGCCAGCAGTGACCTGGACAACTATGGCTACACCTTC. The chain uses TRBV25-1 and TRBJ1-2; D gene uncertain. Trimming removed 3 bases at V and 2 bases at J, with 7 bases between. This CDR3 comprises 13 residues. CDR1 MGHDK and CDR2 SYGVNS come from the germline V gene.

The genes are TRBV5-6 and TRBJ1-5, with D perhaps matching TRBD1 (5 bases). Looked up from germline, CDR1 is SGHDT and CDR2 is YYEEEE. Deletions cut 0 bases from V and 9 bases from J, with 19 bases between. The CDR3 runs 16 residues. Here the CDR3 reads CASSLAGEWQYRPQHF. The CDR3 coding sequence is TGTGCCAGCAGCTTGGCGGGGGAGTGGCAGTACCGGCCCCAGCATTTT. The full variable domain, rest sourced from reference TRBV5-6 and TRBJ1-5, is DAGVTQSPTHLIKTRGQQVTLRCSPKSGHDTVSWYQQALGQGPQFIFQYYEEEERQRGNFPDRFSGHQFPNYSSELNVNALLLGDSALYLCASSLAGEWQYRPQHFGDGTRLSIL.

V is TRBV19 and J is TRBJ1-5; the D is unclear. V was pared by 3 bases and J by 4 bases, with 7 bases between. The CDR3 length is 13 residues. Germline loops: CDR1 LNHDA, CDR2 SQIVND (reference sequence). CDR3 sequence: CASSISQNQPQHF. DNA of the CDR3: TGTGCCAGTAGTATCTCACAGAATCAGCCCCAGCATTTT.

The chain carries TRBV6-5 and TRBJ1-3; the match to TRBD1 covers 10 bases. Germline V gene lookup returns CDR1 MNHEY and CDR2 SVGAGI. This CDR3 region has 15 residues. The V segment lost 6 bases and the J segment 3 bases; nucleotides outside the gene matches: 5. The CDR3 nucleotides read TGTGCCAGCAGGCCAGACAGGGGGCTTGGAAACACCATATATTTT. Residues: CASRPDRGLGNTIYF.

The V gene is TRBV7-9, the J gene TRBJ2-3; 7 nucleotides agree with TRBD2. This CDR3 is 16 amino acids long. The germline CDR1 and CDR2 sequences are SEHNR and FQNEAQ (reference sequence). With V trimmed by 5 bases and J by 1 base, 9 bases remained unmatched. The CDR3 region is CASSVPLLAGTDTQYF. In DNA, the CDR3 is TGTGCCAGCAGCGTCCCTCTTCTAGCGGGCACAGATACGCAGTATTTT.

This rearrangement joins TRBV9 to TRBJ2-1; 7 nucleotides align to TRBD1. CDR1 and CDR2 (germline): SGDLS, YYNGEE. The CDR3 contains 14 residues. J was trimmed by 4 bases and V by 5 bases; bases with no gene match: 6. CDR3 bases: TGTGCCAGCAGTAAGGGGGCAGAATACAATGAGCAGTTCTTC. Amino acid sequence: CASSKGAEYNEQFF.

This chain connects TRBV9 to TRBJ1-1, with D perhaps matching TRBD1 (5 bases). The CDR3 totals 15 residues. V lost 3 bases and J lost 5, with 17 bases in between. Germline loops: CDR1 SGDLS, CDR2 YYNGEE. This CDR3 reads CASSAYPRGGTEAFF. The CDR3 DNA is TGTGCCAGCAGCGCCTATCCTAGGGGTGGGACTGAAGCTTTCTTT.

The rearrangement joins TRBV6-5 to TRBJ2-3; 9 positions agree with TRBD1. CDR1 and CDR2 from the germline V gene are MNHEY and SVGAGI. V trimming: 6 bases; J trimming: 7 bases; junction bases outside the gene matches: 5. The length of the CDR3 is 13 residues. CDR3 protein: CASRGQGSHTQYF. Written as DNA, the CDR3 is TGTGCCAGCAGGGGACAGGGATCCCATACGCAGTATTTT.

This clone has a single count. This chain uses TRBV30 with TRBJ2-5, with TRBD2 matching 15 bases. The V gene end was trimmed by 7 bases and the J gene end by 1 base; junction bases not matched to a gene: 7. CDR1 is GTSNPN and CDR2 is SVGIG in the germline V gene (reference sequence). This CDR3 spans 16 amino acids. The DNA for the CDR3 is TGTGCCTTGACCGGGACTAGCGGGGGGCTCCAAGAGACCCAGTACTTC. Encoded protein: CALTGTSGGLQETQYF.

V is TRBV4-3 and J is TRBJ1-2; 8 positions agree with TRBD1. Unmatched junction bases numbered 14, after V lost 3 bases and J lost 8 bases. This CDR3 has 16 residues. CDR1 and CDR2 (germline): LGHNA, YSLEER. The CDR3 nucleotides read TGCGCCAGCAGCCAGCAGTACCCCGGACAGGGCTACGGCTACACCTTC. It encodes CASSQQYPGQGYGYTF.

The rearrangement uses TRBV10-3 and TRBJ2-2, with 9 nucleotides matching TRBD2. The ends lost 5 bases at V and 3 bases at J; junction bases unmatched: 4. CDR1 and CDR2 from the germline V gene are ENHRY and SYGVKD. This CDR3 has 15 amino acids. The CDR3 is CAISSSGAYTGELFF. In nucleotides, the CDR3 is TGTGCCATCAGTTCTAGCGGGGCGTACACCGGGGAGCTGTTTTTT.

The chain combines TRBV7-9 with TRBJ2-5, with 13 bases aligning to TRBD2. This CDR3 has 19 amino acids. With 4 bases clipped from V and 5 bases from J, the junction kept 16 bases outside the gene matches. The V gene's germline CDR1 is SEHNR and CDR2 FQNEAQ (reference sequence). CDR3 loop: CASSSGTTRTSGGWETQYF. The DNA for the CDR3 is TGTGCCAGCAGCTCCGGGACTACCAGGACTAGCGGGGGTTGGGAGACCCAGTACTTC.